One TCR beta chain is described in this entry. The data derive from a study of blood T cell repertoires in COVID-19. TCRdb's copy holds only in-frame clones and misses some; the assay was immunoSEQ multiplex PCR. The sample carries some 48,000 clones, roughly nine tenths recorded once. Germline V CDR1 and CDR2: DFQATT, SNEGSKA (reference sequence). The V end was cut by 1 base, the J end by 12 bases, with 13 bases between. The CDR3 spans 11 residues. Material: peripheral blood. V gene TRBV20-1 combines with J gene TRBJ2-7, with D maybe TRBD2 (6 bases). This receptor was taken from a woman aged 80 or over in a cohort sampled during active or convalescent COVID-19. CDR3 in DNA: TGCAGTGCTAGAGTACGGGAGACGGCGTACTTC. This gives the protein CSARVRETAYF.